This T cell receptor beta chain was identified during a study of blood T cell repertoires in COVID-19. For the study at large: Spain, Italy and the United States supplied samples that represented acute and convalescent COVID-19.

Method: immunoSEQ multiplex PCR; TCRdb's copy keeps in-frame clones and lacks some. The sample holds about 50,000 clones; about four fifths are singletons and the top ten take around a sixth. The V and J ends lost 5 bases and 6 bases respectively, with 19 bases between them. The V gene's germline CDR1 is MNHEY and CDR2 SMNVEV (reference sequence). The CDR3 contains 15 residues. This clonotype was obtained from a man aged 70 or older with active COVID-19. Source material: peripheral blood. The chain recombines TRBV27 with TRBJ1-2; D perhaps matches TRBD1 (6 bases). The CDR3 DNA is TGTGCCAGCAGTCCTACCAGGGGTAGCGGGAATGGCTACACCTTC. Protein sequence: CASSPTRGSGNGYTF.